This T cell receptor beta chain was profiled in a study of response to subunit inactivated influenza vaccine. V was shortened by 7 bases and J by 3 bases, with 18 bases between the two germline ends. Germline V CDR1 and CDR2: SGHTA, FQGNSA. This CDR3 contains 15 residues. In its sample, this clonotype was seen a few times. From the RT-PCR reads, TCRdb called clonotypes with MiXCR, one entry per CDR3 protein. The sample carries some 570,000 distinct CDR3 sequences, about 10% recorded once. These data also formed part of another study, on T cells expressing NK-cell markers. That report adds: As the method of synthesis, 5'RACE template switching with UMIs yielded TCR beta cDNA. The sorts in several experiments were restricted to alpha-beta TCR T cells by an anti-gamma-delta TCR antibody.

This rearrangement joins TRBV7-2 to TRBJ2-5; perhaps TRBD2 as D (6 bases). Specimen: PBMCs from blood, collected on the day of vaccination. This clonotype was sampled from a man aged 50 to 60 who received an inactivated influenza vaccine. The CDR3 spells CASTFWGTEKETQYF. Written as DNA, the CDR3 is TGTGCCAGCACCTTTTGGGGGACTGAAAAAGAGACCCAGTACTTC.